The clone carrying this T cell receptor beta chain was detected only once. This entry comes from a study of PD-L1 blockade in urothelial cancer. Study summary: After treatment start, blood was analyzed at 3 weeks (second dose) and at 6 weeks.

Locally advanced or metastatic urothelial carcinoma was present in patients. TCRdb's copy holds only in-frame clones and misses some; the assay was immunoSEQ multiplex PCR. The data contain some 20,000 clones, around 88% of them singletons. Looked up from germline, CDR1 is SGHRS and CDR2 is YFSETQ. V lost 4 bases, J lost 6 bases, and 8 bases stayed unmatched. The CDR3 spans 14 residues. The chain links TRBV5-1 to TRBJ2-5; 8 bases line up with TRBD1. The sequenced sample was PBMCs, obtained around atezolizumab (anti-PD-L1) treatment. The TCR comes from a man aged 45-65 years with urothelial cancer. The CDR3 DNA reads TGCGCCAGCAGCCCACGGACAGGGAGCAAGACCCAGTACTTC. Translation gives CASSPRTGSKTQYF.